This T cell receptor (beta chain) is drawn from a study of cytomegalovirus exposure and HLA in healthy donors. Study conclusions and caveats: There was a cluster of highly shared sequence variants that was likely a sequencing artifact.

V was trimmed by 2 bases and J by 8 bases, leaving 13 bases between them. Looked up from germline, CDR1 is SGHRS and CDR2 is YFSETQ. The CDR3 loop spans 13 amino acids. For this clone: Antigen specificity is unknown.

Primers included in the PCR were 60 Vbeta and 13 Jbeta primers. Repertoires were generated with immunoSEQ multiplex PCR, while TCRdb's copy carries only in-frame clones and drops some. The table has around 140,000 clones, around 66% seen once; the top ten hold 5.5% to 7%. The clonotype originates from a woman aged 55-75 years in good health and CMV-seronegative. The sequenced sample was PBMCs. The chain couples TRBV5-1 to TRBJ1-2, with D possibly being TRBD1 (5 bases). CDR3 sequence (DNA): TGCGCCAGCAGCTTCGGGGGTAGGGCAGGCTACACCTTC. Encoded protein: CASSFGGRAGYTF.